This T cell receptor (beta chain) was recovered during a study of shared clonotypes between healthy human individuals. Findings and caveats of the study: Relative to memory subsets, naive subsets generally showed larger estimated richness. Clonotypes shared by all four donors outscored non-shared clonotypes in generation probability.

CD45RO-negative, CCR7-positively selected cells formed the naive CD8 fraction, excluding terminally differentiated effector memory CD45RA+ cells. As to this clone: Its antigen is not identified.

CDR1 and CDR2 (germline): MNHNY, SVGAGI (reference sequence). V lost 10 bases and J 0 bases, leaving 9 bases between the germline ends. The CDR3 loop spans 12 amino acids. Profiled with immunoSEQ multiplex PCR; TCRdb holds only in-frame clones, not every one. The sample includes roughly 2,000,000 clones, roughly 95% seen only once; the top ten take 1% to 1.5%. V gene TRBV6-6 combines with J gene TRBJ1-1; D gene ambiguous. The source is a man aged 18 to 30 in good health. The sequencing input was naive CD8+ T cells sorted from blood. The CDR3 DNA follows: TGTGCCACCTGGGGATTGAACACTGAAGCTTTCTTT. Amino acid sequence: CATWGLNTEAFF.